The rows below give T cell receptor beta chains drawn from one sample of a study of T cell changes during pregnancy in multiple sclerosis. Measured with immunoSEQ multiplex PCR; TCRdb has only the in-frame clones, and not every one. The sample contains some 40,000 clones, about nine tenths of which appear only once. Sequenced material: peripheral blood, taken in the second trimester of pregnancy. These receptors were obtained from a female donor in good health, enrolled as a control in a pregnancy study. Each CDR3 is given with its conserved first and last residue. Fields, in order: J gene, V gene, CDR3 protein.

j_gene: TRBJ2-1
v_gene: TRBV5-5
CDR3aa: CASSPGLALHNEQFF

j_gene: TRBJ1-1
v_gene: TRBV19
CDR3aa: CATLSGGTEAFF

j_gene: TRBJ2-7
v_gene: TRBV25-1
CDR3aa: CASSAQGGISYEQYF

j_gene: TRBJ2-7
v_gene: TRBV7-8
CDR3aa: CASSLKSTPTGQGYEQYF

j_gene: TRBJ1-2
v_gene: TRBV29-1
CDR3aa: CSVSGTGYYGYTF

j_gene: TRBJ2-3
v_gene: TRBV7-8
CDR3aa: CASSLAAGFPDTQYF

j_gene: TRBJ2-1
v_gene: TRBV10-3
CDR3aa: CAISSGRINNEQFF

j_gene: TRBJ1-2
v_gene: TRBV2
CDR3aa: CASSEDDTRTNYGYTF

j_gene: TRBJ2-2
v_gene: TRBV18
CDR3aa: CASSPPQGSGELFF

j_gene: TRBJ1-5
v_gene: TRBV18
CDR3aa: CASSPGTQGYGNQPQHF

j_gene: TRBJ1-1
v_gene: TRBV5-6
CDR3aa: CASSPGTGNTEAFF

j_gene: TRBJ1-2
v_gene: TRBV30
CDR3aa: CAWDRANSYGYTF

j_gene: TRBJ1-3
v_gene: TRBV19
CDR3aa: CASSIGSGQGTSSGNTIYF

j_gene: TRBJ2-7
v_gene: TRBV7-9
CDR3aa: CASSPDNEQYF

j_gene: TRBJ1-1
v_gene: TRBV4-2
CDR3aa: CASSQEGRGTEAFF

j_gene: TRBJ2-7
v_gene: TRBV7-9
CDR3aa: CASSLPGRTYEQYF

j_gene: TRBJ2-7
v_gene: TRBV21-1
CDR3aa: CASSEWREEPYEQYF

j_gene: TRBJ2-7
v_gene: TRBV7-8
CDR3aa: CASSQASILAGGPRYEQYF

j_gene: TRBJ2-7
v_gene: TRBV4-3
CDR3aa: CASSQDSAGYEQYF

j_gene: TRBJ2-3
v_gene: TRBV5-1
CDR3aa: CASAVLRSGSTDTQYF

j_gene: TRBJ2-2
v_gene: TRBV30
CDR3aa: CAWSPGQGWGTGELFF

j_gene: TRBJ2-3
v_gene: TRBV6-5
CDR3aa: CASSPTSGGADTQYF

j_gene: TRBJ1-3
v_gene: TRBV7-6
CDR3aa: CASSLAYGSGNTIYF

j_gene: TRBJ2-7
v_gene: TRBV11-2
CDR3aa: CASRLQGGLSYEQYF

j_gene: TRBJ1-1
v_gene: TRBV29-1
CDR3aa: CSVGGGRVNTEAFF

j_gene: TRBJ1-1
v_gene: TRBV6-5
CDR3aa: CASIGTGYTEAFF

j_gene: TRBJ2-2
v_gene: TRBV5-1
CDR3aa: CASSLAGALLFF

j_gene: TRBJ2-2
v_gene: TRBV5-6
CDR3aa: CASSPGQGAGELFF

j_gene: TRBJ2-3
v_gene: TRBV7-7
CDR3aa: CASSPGQSTDTQYF